This T cell receptor beta chain was profiled in a study of cytomegalovirus exposure and HLA in healthy donors. Study-level points and caveats: Cytomegalovirus status, reportedly, was diagnosed with high specificity and sensitivity by the classifier. In vitro assays verified that a few CMV-associated chains recognized CMV antigens specifically.

Between the trimmed V and J ends, which lost 9 bases and 0 bases, there was a span of 18 bases. The germline V gene has CDR1 MDHEN and CDR2 SYDVKM. The CDR3 has 16 amino acids. Using immunoSEQ multiplex PCR, the repertoire was profiled, and TCRdb retains in-frame clones only, with some absent. Among approximately 260,000 clones listed, about 90% were seen once. Donors came from a validation cohort of 90 to 150 subjects, distinct from the first 666-subject cohort. To note about this clone: Its antigen is undetermined.

The sequencing input was PBMCs. This clonotype originated in a woman younger than 45 in good health and CMV-seropositive. The chain carries TRBV28 and TRBJ1-3; possible D gene TRBD1, 5 bases. The CDR3 loop reads CASLPAGASSGNTIYF. CDR3 coding DNA: TGTGCCAGTCTCCCAGCTGGGGCCAGCTCTGGAAACACCATATATTTT. Full variable domain (rest looked up from reference TRBV28 and TRBJ1-3): DVKVTQSSRYLVKRTGEKVFLECVQDMDHENMFWYRQDPGLGLRLIYFSYDVKMKEKGDIPEGYSVSREKKERFSLILESASTNQTSMYLCASLPAGASSGNTIYFGEGSWLTVV.